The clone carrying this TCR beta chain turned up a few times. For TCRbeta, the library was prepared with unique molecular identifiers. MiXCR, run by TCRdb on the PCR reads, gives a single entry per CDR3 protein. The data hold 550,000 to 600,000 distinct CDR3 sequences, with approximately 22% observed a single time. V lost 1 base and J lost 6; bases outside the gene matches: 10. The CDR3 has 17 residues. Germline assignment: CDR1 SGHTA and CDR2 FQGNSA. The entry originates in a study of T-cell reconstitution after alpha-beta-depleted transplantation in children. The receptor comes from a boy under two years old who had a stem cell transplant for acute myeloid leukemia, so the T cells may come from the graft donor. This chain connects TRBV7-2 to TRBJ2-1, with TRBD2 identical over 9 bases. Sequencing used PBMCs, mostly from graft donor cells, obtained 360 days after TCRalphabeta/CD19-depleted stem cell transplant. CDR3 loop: CASSLVRGLAGINEQFF. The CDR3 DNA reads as TGTGCCAGCAGCTTAGTTCGTGGGCTAGCGGGGATCAATGAGCAGTTCTTC.